The 15 T cell receptor beta chains below all came from one sample that was sequenced in a study of blood T cell repertoires in COVID-19. Assay: immunoSEQ multiplex PCR; the TCRdb copy retains only in-frame clones and omits some. The sample comprises about 280,000 clones, roughly 80% of which are singletons, and around 5% rests with the top ten. Sequenced material: PBMCs or T cells enriched from blood (not recorded which). The source of these receptors is a man aged 35-49 years who had been exposed to COVID-19.

The table lists this clone with a few counts. The genes are TRBV7-8 and TRBJ2-1; 12 nucleotides agree with TRBD2. This CDR3 spans 16 amino acids. With V trimmed by 5 bases and J by 7 bases, 9 bases remained unmatched. CDR1 and CDR2 from the germline V gene are SGHVS and FQNEAQ. The CDR3 bases are TGTGCCAGCAGCACCCGACTAGCGGGAGCTGTGAATGAGCAGTTCTTC. The encoded protein is CASSTRLAGAVNEQFF.

A single count supports this clone. The chain carries TRBV30 and TRBJ2-3; TRBD1 matches 7 bases. The CDR3 totals 11 residues. Germline assignment: CDR1 GTSNPN and CDR2 SVGIG (reference sequence). After removal of 3 bases from V and 7 bases from J, the junction contained 1 base not matched to a gene. The CDR3 coding sequence is TGTGCCTGGAGGACAGGGCATACGCAGTATTTT. Translation gives CAWRTGHTQYF.

The V gene is TRBV5-4, the J gene TRBJ2-5, with 7 positions matching TRBD1. Germline assignment: CDR1 SGHNT and CDR2 YYREEE (reference sequence). This CDR3 comprises 14 residues. The junction had 9 bases not matched to a gene; V was cut back by 5 bases and J by 5 bases. The CDR3 DNA reads TGTGCCAGCAGTCACGTTGGACAGGCGGAGACCCAGTACTTC. Protein: CASSHVGQAETQYF.

The rearrangement joins TRBV6-6 to TRBJ2-5; D uncertain. V lost 4 bases to trimming and J lost 0 bases, with 3 bases between them. The CDR3 loop spans 12 amino acids. The germline CDR1 and CDR2 sequences are MNHNY and SVGAGI (reference sequence). The CDR3 DNA reads TGTGCCAGCAGTTCTTACCAAGAGACCCAGTACTTC. This translates into CASSSYQETQYF.

This clone was picked up a small number of times. The chain couples TRBV2 to TRBJ1-5; tentatively, D is TRBD1 (6 bases). Trimming took off 8 bases at V and 5 bases at J, with 13 bases between the two ends. Per germline, CDR1 SNHLY and CDR2 FYNNEI. The CDR3 length is 13 residues. CDR3 in DNA: TGTGCCAGCGGTCGGGACACTTATCAGCCCCAGCATTTT. This encodes CASGRDTYQPQHF. The full variable domain, its missing parts supplied by reference TRBV2 and TRBJ1-5, is EPEVTQTPSHQVTQMGQEVILRCVPISNHLYFYWYRQILGQKVEFLVSFYNNEISEKSEIFDDQFSVERPDGSNFTLKIRSTKLEDSAMYFCASGRDTYQPQHFGDGTRLSIL.

The chain has TRBV18 and TRBJ2-7; 7 bases are shared with TRBD1. The length of the CDR3 is 14 residues. V was clipped by 3 bases and J by 4 bases; unmatched bases: 6. From germline, CDR1 is KGHSH and CDR2 LQKENI. CDR3 amino acids: CASSPRQGGYEQYF. Written as DNA, the CDR3 is TGTGCCAGCTCACCGCGACAGGGTGGGTACGAGCAGTACTTC.

This chain links TRBV6-5 with TRBJ2-2; the D gene is possibly TRBD2 (5 bases). This CDR3 comprises 14 residues. V was pared by 6 bases and J by 6 bases, with 14 bases between. Germline V CDR1 and CDR2: MNHEY, SVGAGI. The CDR3 bases are TGTGCCAGCAGGGGCACAGCCGGGGCCGGGGAGCTGTTTTTT. Translated: CASRGTAGAGELFF.

The chain uses TRBV27 and TRBJ2-1, with D maybe TRBD1 (5 bases). Germline-derived CDR1 and CDR2 are MNHEY and SMNVEV (reference sequence). CDR3 size: 16 residues. V was trimmed by 3 bases and J by 0 bases, leaving 12 bases between them. CDR3 sequence (DNA): TGTGCCAGCAGTTTCAGGGCTAGAAGCTCCTACAATGAGCAGTTCTTC. Translation gives CASSFRARSSYNEQFF.

The chain carries TRBV4-1 and TRBJ1-1; possible D gene TRBD1, 5 bases. The CDR3 has 13 amino acids. V was trimmed by 1 base and J by 5 bases, leaving 8 bases between them. Germline CDR1 reads MGHRA; CDR2 reads YSYEKL. As DNA, the CDR3 is TGCGCCAGCAGCCAAGGGGGGGAGACTGAAGCTTTCTTT. Translation: CASSQGGETEAFF.

The chain recombines TRBV19 with TRBJ2-7, with D maybe TRBD1 (8 bases). V lost 10 bases and J 3 bases, leaving 25 bases between the germline ends. Germline lookup yields CDR1 LNHDA and CDR2 SQIVND (reference sequence). The CDR3 extends over 16 amino acids. The CDR3 protein is CATSDREGLPLYEQYF. In DNA, the CDR3 is TGTGCCACGTCGGACAGGGAGGGACTCCCACTCTACGAGCAGTACTTC.

The chain recombines TRBV14 with TRBJ1-4; TRBD1 might be the D (5 bases). The CDR3 has 15 residues. Germline V gene data show CDR1 as SGHDN and CDR2 as FVKESK. V dropped 4 bases and J dropped 6 bases, with 15 bases sitting between them. The CDR3 region has the DNA TGTGCCAGCAGCCCGGTATGGGGGAGGCATGAAAAACTGTTTTTT. Amino acid sequence: CASSPVWGRHEKLFF.

This clone appeared a single time. The rearrangement uses TRBV30 and TRBJ2-1; D perhaps matches TRBD2 (5 bases). This CDR3 spans 14 amino acids. Germline-derived CDR1 and CDR2 are GTSNPN and SVGIG (reference sequence). The V end was cut by 0 bases, the J end by 14 bases, with 20 bases between. CDR3 loop: CAWSVNLAPRAKFF. CDR3 bases: TGTGCCTGGAGTGTGAACCTAGCCCCACGGGCAAAGTTCTTC.

The chain carries TRBV5-1 and TRBJ1-1, with a weak D call TRBD1 (5 bases). Germline assignment: CDR1 SGHRS and CDR2 YFSETQ. Trimming removed 4 bases from V and 4 bases from J, with 11 bases in between. CDR3 length: 13 residues. The CDR3 DNA reads as TGCGCCAGCAGCAACCAGGGTACCACTGAAGCTTTCTTT. Protein: CASSNQGTTEAFF.

This rearrangement joins TRBV21-1 to TRBJ1-3; the table's D call, TRBD1, has no DNA check behind it. TRBV21-1 is shown as a pseudogene. This CDR3 contains 19 residues. This chain's CDR3 is CASNHPQERGICSGNTIYF. Here the CDR3 DNA reads TGTGCCAGCAATCACCCCCAGGAGAGGGGGATATGCTCTGGAAACACCATATATTTT.

The chain is built from TRBV10-3 and TRBJ1-3, with 8 nucleotides matching TRBD1. There are 12 residues in the CDR3. The germline gives CDR1 ENHRY, CDR2 SYGVKD. Germline trimming cut 10 bases from V and 4 bases from J; bases unmatched to any gene: 3. For the CDR3, the DNA is TGTGCCACGAGGGACAGGGGAAACACCATATATTTT. It translates to CATRDRGNTIYF.